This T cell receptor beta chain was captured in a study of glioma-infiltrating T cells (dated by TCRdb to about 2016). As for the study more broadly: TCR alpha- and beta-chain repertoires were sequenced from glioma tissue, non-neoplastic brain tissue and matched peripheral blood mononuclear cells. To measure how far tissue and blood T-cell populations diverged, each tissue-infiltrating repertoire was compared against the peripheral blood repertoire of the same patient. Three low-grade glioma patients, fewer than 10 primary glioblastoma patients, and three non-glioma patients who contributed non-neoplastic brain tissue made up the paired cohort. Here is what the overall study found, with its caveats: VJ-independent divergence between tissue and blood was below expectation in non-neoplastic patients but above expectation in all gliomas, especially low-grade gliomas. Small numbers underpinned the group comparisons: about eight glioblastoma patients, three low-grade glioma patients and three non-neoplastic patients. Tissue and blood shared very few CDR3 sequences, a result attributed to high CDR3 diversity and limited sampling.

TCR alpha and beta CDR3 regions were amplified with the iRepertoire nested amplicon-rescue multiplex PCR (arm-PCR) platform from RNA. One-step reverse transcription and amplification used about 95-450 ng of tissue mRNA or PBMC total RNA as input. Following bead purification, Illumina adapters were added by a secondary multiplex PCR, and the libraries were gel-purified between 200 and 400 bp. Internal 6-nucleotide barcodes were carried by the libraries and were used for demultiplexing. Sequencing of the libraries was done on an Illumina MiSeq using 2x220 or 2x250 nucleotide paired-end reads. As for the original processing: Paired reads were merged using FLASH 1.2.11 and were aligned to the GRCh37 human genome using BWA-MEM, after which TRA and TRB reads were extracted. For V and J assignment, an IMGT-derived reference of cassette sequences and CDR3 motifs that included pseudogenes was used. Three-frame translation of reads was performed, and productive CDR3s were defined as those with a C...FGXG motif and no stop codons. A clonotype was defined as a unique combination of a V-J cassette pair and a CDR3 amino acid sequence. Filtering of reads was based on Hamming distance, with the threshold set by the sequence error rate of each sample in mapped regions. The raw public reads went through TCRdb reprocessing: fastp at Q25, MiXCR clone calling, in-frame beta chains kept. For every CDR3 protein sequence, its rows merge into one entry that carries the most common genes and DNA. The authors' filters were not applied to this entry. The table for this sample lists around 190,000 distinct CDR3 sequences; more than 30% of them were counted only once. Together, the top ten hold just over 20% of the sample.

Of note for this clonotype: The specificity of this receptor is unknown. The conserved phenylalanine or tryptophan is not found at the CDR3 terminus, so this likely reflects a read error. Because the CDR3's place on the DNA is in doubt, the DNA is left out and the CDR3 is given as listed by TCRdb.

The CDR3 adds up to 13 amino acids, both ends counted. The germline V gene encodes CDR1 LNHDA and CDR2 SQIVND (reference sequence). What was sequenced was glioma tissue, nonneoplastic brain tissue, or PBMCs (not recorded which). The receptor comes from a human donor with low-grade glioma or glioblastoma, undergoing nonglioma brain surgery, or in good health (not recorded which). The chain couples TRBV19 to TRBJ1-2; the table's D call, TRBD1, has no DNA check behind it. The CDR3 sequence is CASTSGDNYGYTL.